This T cell receptor beta chain was identified during a study of beta chain features in type 1 diabetes. Background on the study: Healthy donors and patients showed comparable age, gender and cell yields.

Germline V gives CDR1 MGHDK, CDR2 SYGVNS. The CDR3 sequence is 14 residues long. V lost 3 bases, J lost 6 bases, and 3 bases stayed unmatched. As every portion of the isolated RNA was reverse transcribed, the sequencing read expressed TCRB transcripts. Reads from naive, central memory and regulatory T cell samples averaged around 3.6 million. Measured with immunoSEQ multiplex PCR; TCRdb has only the in-frame clones, and not every one. The sample holds more than 250,000 clones, over 11% seen once. This clone has more than one count but fewer than ten. The antigen is undetermined. Study-wide points: For Type 1 diabetes patients, all four CD4+ subsets carried TCRB CDR3s that were moderately but significantly shorter.

The sample comprised naive CD4+ T cells from blood. The chain uses TRBV25-1 and TRBJ2-1; TRBD2 agrees at 9 bases. The sequence came from a young man with type 1 diabetes. As DNA, the CDR3 is TGTGCCAGCAGTGATAGCGGGAGTAGCAATGAGCAGTTCTTC. Translation: CASSDSGSSNEQFF.